The 3 T cell receptor beta chains below all came from one sample that was sequenced in a study of blood T cell repertoires in COVID-19. Profiled with immunoSEQ multiplex PCR; TCRdb holds only in-frame clones, not every one. Of roughly 520,000 clones in the sample, around nine tenths were seen once. Sample: PBMCs or T cells enriched from blood (not recorded which). Source of these receptors: a woman between 40 and 50 years old who had recovered from COVID-19.

This sequence joins TRBV7-9 and TRBJ1-2; possible D gene TRBD1, 5 bases. Germline-derived CDR1 and CDR2 are SEHNR and FQNEAQ (reference sequence). This CDR3 is built from 11 residues. CDR3 nucleotide sequence: TGTGCGGGCCCTGTAGGGGATGGCTACACCTTC. It translates to CAGPVGDGYTF.

This clone was counted once. The chain couples TRBV4-1 to TRBJ1-4; TRBD1 aligns across 7 bases. V was clipped by 0 bases and J by 8 bases; unmatched bases: 18. Germline CDR1 and CDR2: MGHRA and YSYEKL. The CDR3 is 19 amino acids. The CDR3 DNA follows: TGCGCCAGCAGCCAAGATACCCCCGGGCCGCGACAGGGACGAGAAAAACTGTTTTTT. Amino acid sequence: CASSQDTPGPRQGREKLFF.

The chain joins TRBV6-5 to TRBJ2-7, with D perhaps TRBD2 (6 bases). V was trimmed by 8 bases and J by 0 bases, leaving 14 bases between them. The CDR3 is 14 amino acids. CDR1 and CDR2 (germline): MNHEY, SVGAGI. The CDR3 loop reads CASARDFYSYEQYF. CDR3 DNA sequence: TGTGCCAGCGCCAGGGACTTTTACTCCTACGAGCAGTACTTC.